This T cell receptor (beta chain) appears in the sequencing data of a study of blood T cell repertoires in COVID-19. Study as a whole: From T cells, B-cell-depleted T cells, or PBMCs came the material, which was cDNA or gDNA.

CDR3 length equals 16 residues. V was shortened by 1 base and J by 0 bases, with 12 bases between the two germline ends. Looked up from germline, CDR1 is MGHRA and CDR2 is YSYEKL. Those enrolled, adults aged roughly 18 to 100 years, came from roughly 22 US areas. Up to 2 weeks before entering the study, exposed participants had met a COVID-19 case. Generated by immunoSEQ multiplex PCR, the TCRdb table keeps only in-frame clones and is missing some. The top ten hold 3% to 3.5% of the sample, which has fewer than 250,000 clones, roughly 84% seen once. The receptor was isolated from a woman aged 30 to 39 who had been exposed to COVID-19. The rearrangement uses TRBV4-1 and TRBJ1-1; a possible D gene is TRBD1 (5 bases). The specimen sequenced was PBMCs or T cells enriched from blood (not recorded which). CDR3 nucleotides: TGCGCCAGCAGCCAAGGGACACCGCCCATGAACACTGAAGCTTTCTTT. Amino acid sequence: CASSQGTPPMNTEAFF.